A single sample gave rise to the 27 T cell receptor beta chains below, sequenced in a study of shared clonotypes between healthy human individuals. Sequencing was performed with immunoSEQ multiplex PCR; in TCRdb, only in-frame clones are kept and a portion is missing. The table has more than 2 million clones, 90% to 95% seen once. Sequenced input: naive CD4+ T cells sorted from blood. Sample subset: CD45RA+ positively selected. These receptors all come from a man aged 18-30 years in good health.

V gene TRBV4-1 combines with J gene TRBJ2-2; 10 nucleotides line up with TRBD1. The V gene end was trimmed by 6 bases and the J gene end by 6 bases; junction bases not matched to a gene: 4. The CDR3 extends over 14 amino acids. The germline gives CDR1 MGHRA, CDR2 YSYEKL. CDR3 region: CASRRTGGAGELFF. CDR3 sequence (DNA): TGCGCCAGCAGACGGACAGGGGGGGCCGGGGAGCTGTTTTTT.

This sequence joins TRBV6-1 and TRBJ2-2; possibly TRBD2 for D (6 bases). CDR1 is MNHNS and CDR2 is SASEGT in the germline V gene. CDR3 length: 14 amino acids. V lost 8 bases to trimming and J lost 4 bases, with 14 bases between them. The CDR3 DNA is TGTGCCAGCTTGCCGGGACTTCTCACCGGGGAGCTGTTTTTT. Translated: CASLPGLLTGELFF.

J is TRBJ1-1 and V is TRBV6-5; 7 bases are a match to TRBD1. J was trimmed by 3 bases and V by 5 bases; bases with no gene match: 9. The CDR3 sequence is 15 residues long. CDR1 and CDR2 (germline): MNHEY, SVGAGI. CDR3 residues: CASSPSGGVYTEAFF. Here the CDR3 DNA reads TGTGCCAGCAGTCCATCAGGGGGGGTGTACACTGAAGCTTTCTTT.

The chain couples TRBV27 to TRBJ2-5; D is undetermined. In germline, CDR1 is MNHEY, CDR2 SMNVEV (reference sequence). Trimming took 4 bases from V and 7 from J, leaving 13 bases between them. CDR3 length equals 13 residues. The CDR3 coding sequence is TGTGCCAGCAGTTCTGGTCTGTCGGGGACCCAGTACTTC. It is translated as CASSSGLSGTQYF.

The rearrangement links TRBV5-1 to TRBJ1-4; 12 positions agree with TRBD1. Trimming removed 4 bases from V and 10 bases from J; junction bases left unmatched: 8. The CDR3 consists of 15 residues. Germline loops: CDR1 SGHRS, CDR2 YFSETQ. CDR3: CASSPGTGGSGKLFF. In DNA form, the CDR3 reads TGCGCCAGCAGCCCCGGGACAGGGGGCTCCGGAAAACTGTTTTTT. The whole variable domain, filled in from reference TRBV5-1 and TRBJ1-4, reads KAGVTQTPRYLIKTRGQQVTLSCSPISGHRSVSWYQQTPGQGLQFLFEYFSETQRNKGNFPGRFSGRQFSNSRSEMNVSTLELGDSALYLCASSPGTGGSGKLFFGSGTQLSVL.

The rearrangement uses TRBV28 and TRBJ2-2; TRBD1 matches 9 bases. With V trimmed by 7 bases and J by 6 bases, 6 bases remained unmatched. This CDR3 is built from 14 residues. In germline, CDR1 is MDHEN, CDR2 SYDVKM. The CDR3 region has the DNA TGTGCCAGCACCGGACAGGGGAGGGCCGGGGAGCTGTTTTTT. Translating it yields CASTGQGRAGELFF.

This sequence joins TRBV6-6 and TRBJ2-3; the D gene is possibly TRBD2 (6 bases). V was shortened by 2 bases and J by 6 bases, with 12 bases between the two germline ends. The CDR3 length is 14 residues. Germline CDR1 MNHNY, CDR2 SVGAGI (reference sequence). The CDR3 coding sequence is TGTGCCAGCAGTTACCGGGACTCCTTGGATACGCAGTATTTT. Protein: CASSYRDSLDTQYF.

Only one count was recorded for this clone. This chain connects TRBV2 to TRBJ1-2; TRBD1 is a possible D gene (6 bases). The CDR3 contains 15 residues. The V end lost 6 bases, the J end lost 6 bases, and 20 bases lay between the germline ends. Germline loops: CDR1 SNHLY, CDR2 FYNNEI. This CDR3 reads CASRDTGKRSNGYTF. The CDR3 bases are TGTGCCAGCAGGGACACAGGGAAACGTTCTAATGGCTACACCTTC.

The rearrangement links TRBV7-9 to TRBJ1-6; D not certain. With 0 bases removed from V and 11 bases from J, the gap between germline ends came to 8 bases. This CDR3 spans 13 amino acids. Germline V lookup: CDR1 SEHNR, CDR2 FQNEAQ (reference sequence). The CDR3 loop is CASSLAAETPLHF. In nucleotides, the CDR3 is TGTGCCAGCAGCTTAGCCGCAGAAACACCCCTCCACTTT.

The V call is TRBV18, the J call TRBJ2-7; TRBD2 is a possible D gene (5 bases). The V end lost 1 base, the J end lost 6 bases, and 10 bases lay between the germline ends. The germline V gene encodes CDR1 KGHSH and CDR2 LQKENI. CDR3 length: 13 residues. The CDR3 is CASSPREGTEQYF. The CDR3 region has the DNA TGTGCCAGCTCACCACGTGAGGGAACCGAGCAGTACTTC.

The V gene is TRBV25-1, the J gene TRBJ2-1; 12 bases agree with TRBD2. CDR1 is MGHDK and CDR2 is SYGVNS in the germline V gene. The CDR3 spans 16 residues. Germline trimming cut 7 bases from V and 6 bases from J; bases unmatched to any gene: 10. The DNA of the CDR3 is TGTGCCAGCACCATCACTACTAGCGGGAGGTCCAATGAGCAGTTCTTC. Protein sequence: CASTITTSGRSNEQFF.

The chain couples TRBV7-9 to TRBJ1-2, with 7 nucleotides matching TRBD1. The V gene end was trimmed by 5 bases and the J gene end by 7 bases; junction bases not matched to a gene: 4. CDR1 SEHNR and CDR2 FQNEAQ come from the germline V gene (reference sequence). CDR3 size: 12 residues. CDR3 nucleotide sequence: TGTGCCAGCAGCCTAGGACAGGCTGGCTACACCTTC. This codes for CASSLGQAGYTF.

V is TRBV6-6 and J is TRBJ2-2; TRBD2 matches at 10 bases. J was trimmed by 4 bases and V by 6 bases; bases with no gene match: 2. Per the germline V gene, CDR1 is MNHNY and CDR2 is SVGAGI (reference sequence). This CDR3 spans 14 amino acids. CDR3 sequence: CASRSGRVTGELFF. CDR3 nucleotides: TGTGCCAGCAGGAGCGGGAGGGTCACCGGGGAGCTGTTTTTT.

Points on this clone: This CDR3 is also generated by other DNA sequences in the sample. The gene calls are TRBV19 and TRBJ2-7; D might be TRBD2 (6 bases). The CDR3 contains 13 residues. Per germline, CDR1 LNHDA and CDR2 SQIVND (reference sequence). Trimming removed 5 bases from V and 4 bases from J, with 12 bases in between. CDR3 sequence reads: CASSSGTAYEQYF. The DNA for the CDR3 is TGTGCCAGTAGTTCCGGGACTGCTTACGAGCAGTACTTC.

The DNA for the CDR3 is TGTGCCAGCAGTGAAACGGCTAGCGTAAATGAGCAGTTCTTC. Residues: CASSETASVNEQFF. J is TRBJ2-1 and V is TRBV2; a weak D match, TRBD2 (6 bases). Trimming stripped 2 bases from V and 7 bases from J, with 12 bases between. The germline V gene encodes CDR1 SNHLY and CDR2 FYNNEI. This CDR3 is built from 14 residues.

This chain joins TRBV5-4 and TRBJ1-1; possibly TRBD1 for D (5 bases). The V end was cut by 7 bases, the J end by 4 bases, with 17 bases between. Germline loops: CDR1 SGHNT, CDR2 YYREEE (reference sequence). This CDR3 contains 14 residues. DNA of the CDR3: TGTGCCAGCTCCACGGAGGGGTTCGGCACTGAAGCTTTCTTT. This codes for CASSTEGFGTEAFF.

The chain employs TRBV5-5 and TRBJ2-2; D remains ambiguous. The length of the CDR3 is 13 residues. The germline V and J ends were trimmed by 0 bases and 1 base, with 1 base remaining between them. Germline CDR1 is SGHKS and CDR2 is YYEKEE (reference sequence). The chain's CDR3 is CASSLVNTGELFF. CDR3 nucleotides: TGTGCCAGCAGCTTGGTGAACACCGGGGAGCTGTTTTTT.

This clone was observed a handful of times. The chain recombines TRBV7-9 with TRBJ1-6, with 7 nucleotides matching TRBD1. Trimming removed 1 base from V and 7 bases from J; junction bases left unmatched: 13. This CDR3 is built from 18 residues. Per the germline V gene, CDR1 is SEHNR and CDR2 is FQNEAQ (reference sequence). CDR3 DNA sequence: TGTGCCAGCAGCTTAGTAGTCGTGAGACAGGGCGGGAATTCACCCCTCCACTTT. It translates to CASSLVVVRQGGNSPLHF.

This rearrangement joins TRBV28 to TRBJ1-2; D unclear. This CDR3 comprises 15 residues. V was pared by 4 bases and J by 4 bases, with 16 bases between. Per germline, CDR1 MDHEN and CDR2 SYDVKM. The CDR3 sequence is CASSYLGEGSYGYTF. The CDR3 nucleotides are TGTGCCAGCAGTTATCTGGGAGAAGGAAGCTATGGCTACACCTTC.

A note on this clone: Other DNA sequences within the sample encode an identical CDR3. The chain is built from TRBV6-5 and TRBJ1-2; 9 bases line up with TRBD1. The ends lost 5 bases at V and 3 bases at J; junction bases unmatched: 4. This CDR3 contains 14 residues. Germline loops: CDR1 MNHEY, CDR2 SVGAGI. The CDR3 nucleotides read TGTGCCAGCAGTCCGGGACAGGGTTACTATGGCTACACCTTC. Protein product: CASSPGQGYYGYTF.

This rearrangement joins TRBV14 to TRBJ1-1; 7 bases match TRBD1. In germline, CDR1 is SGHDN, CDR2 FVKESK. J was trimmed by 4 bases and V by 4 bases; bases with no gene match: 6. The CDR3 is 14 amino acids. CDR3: CASSLQTGSTEAFF. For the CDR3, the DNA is TGTGCCAGCAGCCTTCAGACAGGGAGCACTGAAGCTTTCTTT.

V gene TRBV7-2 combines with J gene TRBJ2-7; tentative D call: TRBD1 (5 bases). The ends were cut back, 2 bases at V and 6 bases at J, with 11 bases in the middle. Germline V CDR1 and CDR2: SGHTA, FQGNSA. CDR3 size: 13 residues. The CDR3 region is CASSLSRVGEQYF. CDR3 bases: TGTGCCAGCAGCTTATCCAGGGTGGGCGAGCAGTACTTC. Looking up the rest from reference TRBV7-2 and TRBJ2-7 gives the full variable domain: GAGVSQSPSNKVTEKGKDVELRCDPISGHTALYWYRQSLGQGLEFLIYFQGNSAPDKSGLPSDRFSAERTGGSVSTLTIQRTQQEDSAVYLCASSLSRVGEQYFGPGTRLTVT.

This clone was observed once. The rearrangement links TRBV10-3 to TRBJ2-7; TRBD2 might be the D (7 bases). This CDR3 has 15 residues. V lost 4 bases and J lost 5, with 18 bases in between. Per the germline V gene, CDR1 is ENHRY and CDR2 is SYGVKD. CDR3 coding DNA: TGTGCCATCAGTGCCCAGGGAGGGGGGTTGGACGAGCAGTACTTC. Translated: CAISAQGGGLDEQYF.

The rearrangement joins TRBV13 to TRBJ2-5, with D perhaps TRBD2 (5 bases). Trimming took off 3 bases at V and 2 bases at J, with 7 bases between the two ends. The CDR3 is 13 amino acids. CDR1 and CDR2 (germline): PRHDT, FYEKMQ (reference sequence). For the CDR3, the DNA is TGTGCCAGCAGCTTCGGGGTTCAAGAGACCCAGTACTTC. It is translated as CASSFGVQETQYF.

The chain's CDR3 is CASSSDGITDTQYF. In DNA form, the CDR3 reads TGTGCCAGCAGCTCCGACGGAATTACAGATACGCAGTATTTT. The chain carries TRBV7-3 and TRBJ2-3; D gene unclear. Germline CDR1 reads SGHTA; CDR2 reads FQGTGA. Trimming cost V 4 bases and J 3 bases, with 11 bases left between them. This CDR3 has 14 amino acids.

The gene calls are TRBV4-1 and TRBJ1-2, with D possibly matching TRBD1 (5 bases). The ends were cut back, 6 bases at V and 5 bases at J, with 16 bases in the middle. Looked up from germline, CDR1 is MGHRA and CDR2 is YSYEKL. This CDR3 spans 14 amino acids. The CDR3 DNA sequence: TGCGCCAGCAGAAAGGACATCTTGGAGTATGGCTACACCTTC. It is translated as CASRKDILEYGYTF.

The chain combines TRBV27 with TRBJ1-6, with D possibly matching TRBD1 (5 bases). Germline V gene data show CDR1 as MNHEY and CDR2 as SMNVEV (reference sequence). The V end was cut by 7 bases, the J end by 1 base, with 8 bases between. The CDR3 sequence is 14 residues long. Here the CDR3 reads CASTGASYNSPLHF. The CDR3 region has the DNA TGTGCCAGCACTGGGGCGTCCTATAATTCACCCCTCCACTTT.